This T cell receptor (beta chain) was identified in a study of T-cell memory formation after mild COVID-19. This clonotype was observed a handful of times. Trimming took 7 bases from V and 16 from J, leaving 26 bases between them. Germline V gives CDR1 MNHEY, CDR2 SVGAGI. The CDR3 has 14 amino acids. TCRdb reprocessed the 5' RACE reads via MiXCR and lists one record per CDR3 protein. In the table there are about 300,000 distinct CDR3 sequences, approximately 19% of which are singletons. The receptor's source is a man between 18 and 29 years old who had mild COVID-19 (a few samples of this study predate the infection). Cell type and time point are not known. Sequenced material: PBMCs or a T cell subset sorted from them (not recorded which). V is TRBV6-5 and J is TRBJ1-5; a possible D gene is TRBD1 (5 bases). Here the CDR3 DNA reads TGTGCCAGCACTAGAAATCCGGGGACGGCGATATTCCATTTT. Translating gives CASTRNPGTAIFHF.